The next 13 T cell receptor beta chains were all read from a single sample in a study of cytomegalovirus exposure and HLA in healthy donors. Libraries were prepared by immunoSEQ multiplex PCR; TCRdb keeps only in-frame clonotypes and omits some of them. Of 55,000 to 70,000 clones listed, roughly nine tenths are singletons. Sequenced sample: PBMCs. Receptors originate from a man younger than 35 in good health and CMV-seronegative.

The chain has TRBV28 and TRBJ1-4; the D is unclear. The germline gives CDR1 MDHEN, CDR2 SYDVKM. There are 12 residues in the CDR3. The ends were cut back, 4 bases at V and 5 bases at J, with 5 bases in the middle. The CDR3 DNA follows: TGTGCCAGCAGTTCGGGAAATGAAAAACTGTTTTTT. Its protein product is CASSSGNEKLFF.

This clone occurred once. The chain employs TRBV18 and TRBJ2-3; 9 nucleotides match TRBD2. The CDR3 has 16 residues. CDR1 is KGHSH, CDR2 LQKENI, per germline. V was clipped by 6 bases and J by 0 bases; unmatched bases: 7. The CDR3 DNA reads as TGTGCCAGCTCTCCGATTAGCGGGAGTAGCACAGATACGCAGTATTTT. Translated: CASSPISGSSTDTQYF.

This rearrangement joins TRBV5-4 to TRBJ2-6; possible D gene TRBD2, 5 bases. V lost 4 bases and J lost 1, with 12 bases in between. Per the germline V gene, CDR1 is SGHNT and CDR2 is YYREEE (reference sequence). The length of the CDR3 is 16 residues. CDR3 protein: CASSQDEGSGANVLTF. The CDR3 DNA sequence: TGTGCCAGCAGCCAAGATGAGGGTTCTGGGGCCAACGTCCTGACTTTC.

This rearrangement joins TRBV10-3 to TRBJ1-2; maybe TRBD1 (5 bases). V shed 8 bases and J shed 6 bases, with 19 bases lying between them. Per the germline V gene, CDR1 is ENHRY and CDR2 is SYGVKD. The CDR3 has 14 residues. The CDR3 is CAIFKQGVIDGYTF. For the CDR3, the DNA is TGTGCCATCTTTAAGCAGGGTGTTATAGATGGCTACACCTTC.

This clone has a handful of counts. V gene TRBV2 combines with J gene TRBJ2-3, with D possibly matching TRBD2 (5 bases). The CDR3 runs to 14 residues. Trimming left V 5 bases short and J 0 bases short, with 9 bases between. CDR1 and CDR2 from the germline V gene are SNHLY and FYNNEI. CDR3 region: CASSFWTSTDTQYF. The DNA of the CDR3 is TGTGCCAGCAGTTTTTGGACTAGCACAGATACGCAGTATTTT.

CDR3 nucleotide sequence: TGCGCCAGCAGCTTGGCCCTAACGGCTAATGAAAAACTGTTTTTT. Translation: CASSLALTANEKLFF. The chain links TRBV5-1 to TRBJ1-4, with no clear D. Germline values: CDR1 SGHRS, CDR2 YFSETQ. The ends were cut back, 0 bases at V and 3 bases at J, with 9 bases in the middle. The CDR3 is made up of 15 amino acids.

The chain employs TRBV18 and TRBJ2-1, with D unresolved. V was trimmed by 2 bases and J by 6 bases, leaving 11 bases between them. The germline V gene encodes CDR1 KGHSH and CDR2 LQKENI. This CDR3 comprises 14 residues. CDR3: CASSPIGEANEQFF. As DNA, the CDR3 is TGTGCCAGCTCACCAATTGGCGAGGCCAATGAGCAGTTCTTC.

The chain is built from TRBV11-3 and TRBJ2-1; possibly TRBD2 for D (5 bases). CDR3 length: 13 amino acids. Germline V CDR1 and CDR2: SGHNT, YENEEA. Trimming took off 5 bases at V and 7 bases at J, with 12 bases between the two ends. The CDR3 DNA follows: TGTGCCAGCAGCCTCAACGGGATAAATGAGCAGTTCTTC. Translation: CASSLNGINEQFF. Supplemented by reference TRBV11-3 and TRBJ2-1, the full variable domain reads EAGVVQSPRYKIIEKKQPVAFWCNPISGHNTLYWYLQNLGQGPELLIRYENEEAVDDSQLPKDRFSAERLKGVDSTLKIQPAELGDSAVYLCASSLNGINEQFFGPGTRLTVL.

In DNA, the CDR3 is TGTGCCAGCAGCTTAGCCGTTGTGTCCGGGGAGCTGTTTTTT. Translating it yields CASSLAVVSGELFF. The chain combines TRBV13 with TRBJ2-2; D uncertain. Between the trimmed V and J ends, which lost 1 base and 6 bases, there was a span of 9 bases. This CDR3 is built from 14 residues. CDR1 and CDR2 from the germline V gene are PRHDT and FYEKMQ (reference sequence).

The count of this clone is one. This rearrangement joins TRBV29-1 to TRBJ2-3; tentatively, D is TRBD2 (5 bases). Trimming pared 6 bases from V and 1 base from J, leaving 11 bases between. This CDR3 region has 13 residues. Germline V gene lookup returns CDR1 SQVTM and CDR2 ANQGSEA. CDR3 sequence reads: CSVRSLGTDTQYF. CDR3 DNA sequence: TGCAGCGTACGATCACTAGGCACAGATACGCAGTATTTT.

The rearrangement joins TRBV29-1 to TRBJ1-5, with 7 nucleotides matching TRBD1. The germline V gene has CDR1 SQVTM and CDR2 ANQGSEA. This CDR3 has 14 amino acids. The V segment lost 4 bases and the J segment 1 base; nucleotides outside the gene matches: 4. This CDR3 is CSVARGSSNQPQHF. The CDR3 region has the DNA TGCAGCGTTGCCAGGGGGTCGAGCAATCAGCCCCAGCATTTT.

V and J are TRBV14 and TRBJ2-1; 9 nucleotides align to TRBD2. Per the germline V gene, CDR1 is SGHDN and CDR2 is FVKESK. Unmatched junction bases numbered 11, after V lost 0 bases and J lost 2 bases. The CDR3 loop spans 19 amino acids. CDR3 sequence: CASSQDLMLAGVAYNEQFF. CDR3 DNA: TGTGCCAGCAGCCAAGACCTGATGTTAGCGGGAGTTGCCTACAATGAGCAGTTCTTC.

CDR3 residues: CASSLTPPGSNYGYTF. The CDR3 DNA is TGTGCCAGCAGCTTAACCCCCCCAGGGTCCAACTATGGCTACACCTTC. V and J are TRBV7-3 and TRBJ1-2; TRBD1 might be the D (5 bases). V lost 0 bases to trimming and J lost 2 bases, with 13 bases between them. The CDR3 covers 16 residues. Germline values: CDR1 SGHTA, CDR2 FQGTGA.